This TCR beta chain was found in a study of blood T cell repertoires in COVID-19. Study background: Collection of acute and convalescent COVID-19 samples took place in the United States, Italy and Spain. Sources were T cells, B-cell-depleted T cells, or PBMCs; the material itself was cDNA or gDNA.

How the authors handled the data: Amplified reference gene primers provided the basis for estimating nucleated cell counts. Produced via immunoSEQ multiplex PCR; TCRdb's table is partial and in-frame only. Clone size and V and J calls were adopted from that table, with D and trimming inferred from the DNA. The sample yields fewer than 300,000 clones, 85% to 90% seen once. The sample comprised peripheral blood. The receptor's source is a woman younger than 45 with COVID-19, enrolled during active disease.

The CDR3 region has the DNA TGTGCCACCAGCCAAACGGGTGAGGGAGAAAAACTGTTTTTT. It specifies CATSQTGEGEKLFF. This chain uses TRBV24-1 with TRBJ1-4; D gene unclear. The V and J ends lost 7 bases and 8 bases respectively, with 16 bases between them. Per the germline V gene, CDR1 is KGHDR and CDR2 is SFDVKD. The CDR3 spans 14 residues.